The 25 T cell receptor beta chains listed next were all sequenced from one sample in a study of T cells after yellow fever vaccination. TCRdb fed the 5' RACE reads into MiXCR, producing one record per CDR3 protein. The sample has 300,000 to 350,000 distinct CDR3 sequences; around 4.4% are singletons. This specimen consisted of PBMCs, obtained 15 days after the yellow fever booster vaccination. These receptors were taken from a man aged 18 to 30 who received the YFV17D yellow fever vaccine.

In its sample, this clonotype was seen many times. The gene calls are TRBV7-9 and TRBJ1-1; 7 bases match TRBD1. CDR1 and CDR2 from the germline V gene are SEHNR and FQNEAQ (reference sequence). The J segment lost 5 bases and the V segment lost 2 bases, leaving 17 bases of the junction unmatched. This CDR3 is 18 amino acids long. This chain's CDR3 is CASSLLIRPAYRGTEAFF. CDR3 sequence (DNA): TGTGCCAGCAGCTTACTCATTAGGCCCGCTTACAGGGGAACTGAAGCTTTCTTT. Full variable domain (remainder filled in from reference TRBV7-9 and TRBJ1-1): DTGVSQNPRHKITKRGQNVTFRCDPISEHNRLYWYRQTLGQGPEFLTYFQNEAQLEKSRLLSDRFSAERPKGSFSTLEIQRTEQGDSAMYLCASSLLIRPAYRGTEAFFGQGTRLTVV.

This clonotype was found many times. V usage is TRBV10-3 and J usage is TRBJ2-1; no reliable D call. There are 13 residues in the CDR3. Trimming pared 6 bases from V and 4 bases from J, leaving 10 bases between. CDR1 and CDR2 from the germline V gene are ENHRY and SYGVKD. The CDR3 region has the DNA TGTGCCATCAGGGGATATGATTACAATGAGCAGTTCTTC. This gives the protein CAIRGYDYNEQFF.

In its sample, this clonotype was seen a few times. The gene calls are TRBV7-3 and TRBJ2-3, with TRBD2 as a possible D gene (6 bases). Trimming cost V 2 bases and J 4 bases, with 19 bases left between them. The CDR3 runs 17 residues. CDR1 and CDR2 (germline): SGHTA, FQGTGA. CDR3 nucleotides: TGTGCCAGCAGCTTAGGGGGGTATGGCTCTGGGTCAGATACGCAGTATTTT. It specifies CASSLGGYGSGSDTQYF.

The V and J genes are TRBV7-9 and TRBJ2-5; a possible D gene is TRBD1 (5 bases). The length of the CDR3 is 16 residues. Germline assignment: CDR1 SEHNR and CDR2 FQNEAQ (reference sequence). The germline V and J ends were trimmed by 2 bases and 0 bases, with 13 bases remaining between them. The CDR3 spells CASSLRPGSYQETQYF. Written as DNA, the CDR3 is TGTGCCAGCAGCTTAAGGCCAGGGTCGTACCAAGAGACCCAGTACTTC.

This clonotype was counted ten times or more. This chain connects TRBV4-3 to TRBJ2-1; 10 positions agree with TRBD2. Looked up from germline, CDR1 is LGHNA and CDR2 is YSLEER. The ends lost 6 bases at V and 2 bases at J; junction bases unmatched: 4. The CDR3 spans 15 residues. The CDR3 DNA reads TGCGCCAGCAGACCCGGGACTAGCGCCTACAATGAGCAGTTCTTC. Translation: CASRPGTSAYNEQFF.

This clonotype was seen more than once but under ten times. J is TRBJ2-5 and V is TRBV6-2 or TRBV6-3, with 10 bases fitting TRBD1. Germline CDR1 is MNHEY and CDR2 is SVGEGT. The CDR3 contains 19 residues. The V and J ends lost 2 bases and 5 bases, in that order; junction bases with no gene match: 17. Here the CDR3 reads CASSYKIGVGDRGYETQYF. In DNA, the CDR3 is TGTGCCAGCAGTTACAAGATCGGTGTGGGGGACAGGGGTTACGAGACCCAGTACTTC.

This clonotype was observed a handful of times. The chain joins TRBV27 to TRBJ1-2; TRBD1 agrees at 8 bases. This CDR3 is built from 14 residues. Germline trimming cut 3 bases from V and 8 bases from J; bases unmatched to any gene: 8. The germline CDR1 and CDR2 sequences are MNHEY and SMNVEV (reference sequence). CDR3 DNA: TGTGCCAGCAGTTTTAGGACAGGGATAGGAGGCTACACCTTC. It codes for CASSFRTGIGGYTF.

The chain joins TRBV10-2 to TRBJ2-7, with TRBD2 identical over 7 bases. CDR3 length: 15 amino acids. The trim removed 4 bases at V and 1 base at J, leaving 7 bases unmatched. In germline, CDR1 is WSHSY, CDR2 SAAADI. In DNA form, the CDR3 reads TGCGCCAGCAGTGTTCCGGGACTACTATCCTACGAGCAGTACTTC. It encodes CASSVPGLLSYEQYF.

In this sample, this clonotype turned up many times. This chain links TRBV29-1 with TRBJ2-3; perhaps TRBD1 as D (5 bases). The V gene lost 4 bases and the J gene lost 2 bases, with 16 bases spanning the gap. In germline, CDR1 is SQVTM, CDR2 ANQGSEA. The CDR3 contains 15 residues. This chain's CDR3 is CSVVGKGNVTDTQYF. The CDR3 DNA reads TGCAGCGTTGTTGGCAAGGGGAACGTCACAGATACGCAGTATTTT.

This clonotype showed up many times. This chain joins TRBV6-2 or TRBV6-3 and TRBJ2-4, with no clear D. This CDR3 region has 17 residues. Deletions cut 0 bases from V and 0 bases from J, with 12 bases between. CDR1 is MNHEY and CDR2 is SVGEGT in the germline V gene. CDR3 coding DNA: TGTGCCAGCAGTTACTCCCCTGGGTGGGGAGCCAAAAACATTCAGTACTTC. It translates to CASSYSPGWGAKNIQYF.

There are many counts of this clonotype. CDR3 loop: CASSLRGEADTEAFF. For the CDR3, the DNA is TGTGCCAGCAGTTTAAGGGGAGAAGCGGACACTGAAGCTTTCTTT. The chain employs TRBV12-3 or TRBV12-4 and TRBJ1-1; D is possibly TRBD1 (5 bases). This CDR3 has 15 amino acids. The V gene lost 2 bases and the J gene lost 3 bases, with 13 bases spanning the gap.

In this sample, this clonotype turned up many times. The rearrangement uses TRBV6-4 and TRBJ2-3; a possible D gene is TRBD2 (7 bases). V was trimmed by 3 bases and J by 4 bases, leaving 11 bases between them. This CDR3 is 14 amino acids long. CDR1 is MRHNA, CDR2 SNTAGT, per germline. The CDR3 sequence is CASSEGGGADTQYF. As DNA, the CDR3 is TGTGCCAGCAGTGAAGGAGGGGGGGCAGATACGCAGTATTTT.

At least ten counts were recorded for this clonotype. The chain carries TRBV4-2 and TRBJ2-7, with TRBD1 as a possible D gene (5 bases). CDR1 is LGHNA, CDR2 YNFKEQ, per germline. The CDR3 sequence is 16 residues long. With 0 bases removed from V and 7 bases from J, the gap between germline ends came to 19 bases. Here the CDR3 reads CASSQDIRESHAEQYF. As DNA, the CDR3 is TGTGCCAGCAGCCAAGATATCAGGGAAAGTCATGCGGAGCAGTACTTC.

The chain couples TRBV6-5 to TRBJ2-3; 14 nucleotides align to TRBD2. CDR1 and CDR2 (germline): MNHEY, SVGAGI. V was clipped by 0 bases and J by 6 bases; unmatched bases: 11. The CDR3 runs to 19 residues. In nucleotides, the CDR3 is TGTGCCAGCAGTTACTCGAGTGTGGGACTAGCGGGGGCCGGGGATACGCAGTATTTT. Translating gives CASSYSSVGLAGAGDTQYF.

This clonotype was seen many times. This chain links TRBV7-2 with TRBJ1-2; maybe TRBD1 (5 bases). V was shortened by 5 bases and J by 10 bases, with 20 bases between the two germline ends. Germline V gene lookup returns CDR1 SGHTA and CDR2 FQGNSA. This CDR3 has 14 amino acids. CDR3 region: CASSPPVGAFVYTF. The CDR3 DNA follows: TGTGCCAGCAGCCCCCCGGTAGGGGCGTTCGTCTACACCTTC. The whole variable domain, remainder taken from reference TRBV7-2 and TRBJ1-2, is GAGVSQSPSNKVTEKGKDVELRCDPISGHTALYWYRQSLGQGLEFLIYFQGNSAPDKSGLPSDRFSAERTGGSVSTLTIQRTQQEDSAVYLCASSPPVGAFVYTFGSGTRLTVV.

The V call is TRBV3-1, the J call TRBJ2-3; 11 bases are shared with TRBD2. Germline V gene data show CDR1 as LGHDT and CDR2 as YNNKEL (reference sequence). The V gene end was trimmed by 0 bases and the J gene end by 3 bases; junction bases not matched to a gene: 2. This CDR3 is built from 16 residues. The CDR3 loop reads CASSQEGTSGTDTQYF. The CDR3 region has the DNA TGTGCCAGCAGCCAAGAGGGGACTAGCGGAACAGATACGCAGTATTTT.

This clonotype has only a few counts. The CDR3 DNA is TGTGCCAGCATCCGGACAGGTCTGAACACTGAAGCTTTCTTT. It codes for CASIRTGLNTEAFF. The chain employs TRBV7-2 and TRBJ1-1; 7 bases align to TRBD1. Unmatched junction bases numbered 5, after V lost 7 bases and J lost 0 bases. This CDR3 contains 14 residues. Germline CDR1 and CDR2: SGHTA and FQGNSA.

This clonotype has a handful of counts. This rearrangement joins TRBV6-6 to TRBJ1-5; D gene unclear. The CDR3 is 14 residues long. Per the germline V gene, CDR1 is MNHNY and CDR2 is SVGAGI (reference sequence). V lost 7 bases and J lost 2, with 12 bases in between. The CDR3, as DNA: TGTGCCAGCAAGTTAGGAAGTGGCAATCAGCCCCAGCATTTT. Its protein is CASKLGSGNQPQHF.

This clonotype was seen many times. This rearrangement joins TRBV6-5 to TRBJ1-6; D is uncertain. The ends were cut back, 0 bases at V and 7 bases at J, with 10 bases in the middle. The germline gives CDR1 MNHEY, CDR2 SVGAGI. This CDR3 region has 15 residues. CDR3 nucleotide sequence: TGTGCCAGCAGTTACTCGGGGAATCACAATTCACCCCTCCACTTT. Translated, it gives CASSYSGNHNSPLHF.

This clonotype was counted only a few times. The chain recombines TRBV5-1 with TRBJ2-1; D may be TRBD2 (7 bases). V lost 2 bases, J lost 5 bases, and 14 bases lay in between. This CDR3 has 15 amino acids. Germline CDR1 is SGHRS and CDR2 is YFSETQ. CDR3 coding DNA: TGCGCCAGCAGCTTCGCGGGGGCAGCAAACAATGAGCAGTTCTTC. It codes for CASSFAGAANNEQFF.

As to this clonotype: This may stem from a read error, because a much larger clone lies one nucleotide away. This sequence joins TRBV11-3 and TRBJ2-3; a possible D gene is TRBD1 (6 bases). There are 14 residues in the CDR3. Trimming cost V 2 bases and J 2 bases, with 8 bases left between them. The V gene's germline CDR1 is SGHNT and CDR2 YENEEA. The CDR3 DNA reads TGTGCCAGCAGCTTACCAGGGGCCACAGATACGCAGTATTTT. Translating gives CASSLPGATDTQYF. The full variable domain, with the rest looked up from reference TRBV11-3 and TRBJ2-3, is EAGVVQSPRYKIIEKKQPVAFWCNPISGHNTLYWYLQNLGQGPELLIRYENEEAVDDSQLPKDRFSAERLKGVDSTLKIQPAELGDSAVYLCASSLPGATDTQYFGPGTRLTVL.

This chain uses TRBV2 with TRBJ1-3; D is unclear. Per the germline V gene, CDR1 is SNHLY and CDR2 is FYNNEI. The CDR3 is 13 amino acids. Trimming shortened V by 11 bases and J by 0 bases, and 11 bases separated the two germline ends. The CDR3 region is CAGRLSSGNTIYF. CDR3 nucleotide sequence: TGTGCCGGAAGACTGAGCTCTGGAAACACCATATATTTT.

The V call is TRBV20-1, the J call TRBJ2-3; TRBD2 aligns across 8 bases. With V trimmed by 3 bases and J by 1 base, 6 bases remained unmatched. The CDR3 covers 15 residues. Looked up from germline, CDR1 is DFQATT and CDR2 is SNEGSKA (reference sequence). CDR3 coding DNA: TGCAGTGCTAGTGGGCGGGGGGCCGGCACAGATACGCAGTATTTT. It encodes CSASGRGAGTDTQYF.

The V and J genes are TRBV7-9 and TRBJ1-4; no definite D call. The ends were cut back, 5 bases at V and 3 bases at J, with 13 bases in the middle. The CDR3 is made up of 15 amino acids. In germline, CDR1 is SEHNR, CDR2 FQNEAQ (reference sequence). CDR3 nucleotide sequence: TGTGCCAGCAGCAAAGGGCCAGGCCCTAATGAAAAACTGTTTTTT. This gives the protein CASSKGPGPNEKLFF.

The chain links TRBV6-5 to TRBJ1-1, with D perhaps matching TRBD1 (6 bases). V gave up 8 bases and J gave up 4 bases, with 20 bases separating them. Germline V lookup: CDR1 MNHEY, CDR2 SVGAGI. The CDR3 is made up of 15 amino acids. CDR3 residues: CASSLRGRGGTEAFF. The CDR3 DNA is TGTGCCAGCTCCCTGAGGGGAAGGGGGGGCACTGAAGCTTTCTTT.